This is a list of T cell receptor beta chains from one sample in a study of cytomegalovirus exposure and HLA in healthy donors. TCRdb keeps only in-frame clones here, not all; method: immunoSEQ multiplex PCR. Altogether tens of thousands of clones are present, approximately 74% being singletons, with the ten largest covering 20% to 25%. The material sequenced was PBMCs. These receptors were taken from a woman aged 30 to 39 in good health and CMV-seropositive. CDR3s include the opening cysteine and the closing phenylalanine or tryptophan. A D gene is named only where the DNA matches it firmly. Expanded clones get a size class; other rows say once, few or many, or leave the size out.

j_gene: TRBJ1-4
d_gene: .
v_gene: TRBV30
abundance: .
CDR3aa: CAVRVTNEKLFF
CDR3nt: TGTGCCGTAAGAGTGACTAATGAAAAACTGTTTTTT

j_gene: TRBJ2-1
d_gene: TRBD1
v_gene: TRBV11-3
abundance: few
CDR3aa: CASSPEGQGIYNEQFF
CDR3nt: TGTGCCAGCAGCCCTGAGGGACAGGGCATCTACAATGAGCAGTTCTTC

j_gene: TRBJ1-2
d_gene: TRBD1
v_gene: TRBV5-4
abundance: few
CDR3aa: CASSSRGDGYTF
CDR3nt: TGTGCCAGCAGCTCCAGGGGGGATGGCTACACCTTC

j_gene: TRBJ1-1
d_gene: .
v_gene: TRBV5-6
abundance: .
CDR3aa: CASSSPGRQTEAFF
CDR3nt: TGTGCCAGCAGCTCCCCAGGGAGGCAAACTGAAGCTTTCTTT

j_gene: TRBJ2-7
d_gene: .
v_gene: TRBV6-5
abundance: .
CDR3aa: CASSNGVSYEQYF
CDR3nt: TGTGCCAGCAGTAACGGGGTCTCCTACGAGCAGTACTTC

j_gene: TRBJ1-1
d_gene: .
v_gene: TRBV29-1
abundance: .
CDR3aa: CSSGRGNTEAFF
CDR3nt: TGCAGCTCAGGGCGCGGGAACACTGAAGCTTTCTTT

j_gene: TRBJ2-5
d_gene: .
v_gene: TRBV7-8
abundance: .
CDR3aa: CASSSHTGETQYF
CDR3nt: TGTGCCAGCAGCTCCCACACGGGAGAGACCCAGTACTTC

j_gene: TRBJ2-1
d_gene: TRBD2
v_gene: TRBV18
abundance: once
CDR3aa: CASSLGLGKYNEQFF
CDR3nt: TGTGCCAGCTCGCTGGGACTAGGGAAGTACAATGAGCAGTTCTTC

j_gene: TRBJ1-2
d_gene: TRBD1
v_gene: TRBV4-1
abundance: .
CDR3aa: CASSQDWDRDGSGYTF
CDR3nt: TGCGCCAGCAGCCAAGACTGGGACAGGGACGGATCCGGCTACACCTTC

j_gene: TRBJ1-4
d_gene: .
v_gene: TRBV18
abundance: .
CDR3aa: CASSNNAGEKLFF
CDR3nt: TGTGCCAGCTCGAATAATGCGGGGGAAAAACTGTTTTTT

j_gene: TRBJ1-1
d_gene: .
v_gene: TRBV7-7
abundance: .
CDR3aa: CASSRGLNTEAFF
CDR3nt: TGTGCTAGCAGCCGCGGACTCAACACTGAAGCTTTCTTT

j_gene: TRBJ2-3
d_gene: .
v_gene: TRBV6-1
abundance: .
CDR3aa: CASSEWAISTDTQYF
CDR3nt: TGTGCCAGCAGTGAATGGGCGATTAGCACAGATACGCAGTATTTT

j_gene: TRBJ1-1
d_gene: .
v_gene: TRBV6-5
abundance: .
CDR3aa: CASSLWLEAFF
CDR3nt: TGTGCCAGCAGTTTGTGGCTTGAAGCTTTCTTT

j_gene: TRBJ1-2
d_gene: .
v_gene: TRBV29-1
abundance: few
CDR3aa: CSVEESSGDYGYTF
CDR3nt: TGCAGCGTTGAAGAATCTTCGGGGGACTATGGCTACACCTTC

j_gene: TRBJ1-1
d_gene: TRBD1
v_gene: TRBV28
abundance: .
CDR3aa: CASSLSSAGQNGAFF
CDR3nt: TGTGCCAGCAGTTTAAGTTCCGCGGGACAGAACGGGGCTTTCTTT

j_gene: TRBJ1-5
d_gene: TRBD1
v_gene: TRBV28
abundance: .
CDR3aa: CASSSTGQGNQPQHF
CDR3nt: TGTGCCAGCAGTTCAACGGGACAGGGGAATCAGCCCCAGCATTTT

j_gene: TRBJ2-1
d_gene: .
v_gene: TRBV5-1
abundance: .
CDR3aa: CASTRGPSNEQFF
CDR3nt: TGCGCCAGCACGAGAGGCCCCTCCAATGAGCAGTTCTTC

j_gene: TRBJ2-1
d_gene: TRBD1
v_gene: TRBV25-1
abundance: .
CDR3aa: CDKRGGYEQFF
CDR3nt: TGTGATAAAAGAGGGGGCTATGAGCAGTTCTTC

j_gene: TRBJ1-4
d_gene: .
v_gene: TRBV4-1
abundance: .
CDR3aa: CASSQGTTATNEKLFF
CDR3nt: TGCGCCAGCAGCCAAGGGACAACTGCAACTAATGAAAAACTGTTTTTT

j_gene: TRBJ2-7
d_gene: .
v_gene: TRBV28
abundance: .
CDR3aa: CASSLRGTLRWEQYF
CDR3nt: TGTGCCAGCAGTTTGCGGGGAACACTGCGTTGGGAGCAGTACTTC

j_gene: TRBJ1-2
d_gene: TRBD1
v_gene: TRBV28
abundance: .
CDR3aa: CASSLSGTASEYGYTF
CDR3nt: TGTGCCAGCAGTTTATCCGGGACAGCTAGCGAATATGGCTACACCTTC

j_gene: TRBJ1-2
d_gene: .
v_gene: TRBV7-9
abundance: few
CDR3aa: CASSLRRAGGYTF
CDR3nt: TGTGCCAGCAGCTTACGCAGGGCGGGAGGCTACACCTTC

j_gene: TRBJ1-5
d_gene: TRBD1
v_gene: TRBV28
abundance: few
CDR3aa: CASSYGQGYQPQHF
CDR3nt: TGTGCCAGCAGTTATGGACAGGGGTATCAGCCCCAGCATTTT

j_gene: TRBJ1-2
d_gene: TRBD1
v_gene: TRBV2
abundance: once
CDR3aa: CASRNGQGWGYTF
CDR3nt: TGTGCCAGCAGGAACGGACAGGGGTGGGGCTACACCTTC

j_gene: TRBJ2-1
d_gene: .
v_gene: TRBV19
abundance: .
CDR3aa: CASTKQGNEQFF
CDR3nt: TGTGCCAGTACTAAACAGGGCAATGAGCAGTTCTTC

j_gene: TRBJ1-5
d_gene: .
v_gene: TRBV15
abundance: .
CDR3aa: CATSRGRGTHQPQHF
CDR3nt: TGTGCCACCAGCAGAGGGCGGGGGACCCATCAGCCCCAGCATTTT

j_gene: TRBJ2-7
d_gene: TRBD2
v_gene: TRBV6-6
abundance: few
CDR3aa: CAARGETASYEQYF
CDR3nt: TGTGCCGCTCGGGGGGAGACCGCCTCCTACGAGCAGTACTTC

j_gene: TRBJ2-7
d_gene: TRBD1
v_gene: TRBV5-4
abundance: few
CDR3aa: CASGDRDLYEQYF
CDR3nt: TGTGCCAGCGGAGACAGGGATCTCTACGAGCAGTACTTC

j_gene: TRBJ2-3
d_gene: .
v_gene: TRBV10-2
abundance: .
CDR3aa: CASSDPGFSTDTQYF
CDR3nt: TGCGCCAGCAGTGACCCGGGATTTAGCACAGATACGCAGTATTTT

j_gene: TRBJ1-1
d_gene: .
v_gene: TRBV29-1
abundance: once
CDR3aa: CSVRGLNTEAFF
CDR3nt: TGCAGCGTGCGGGGCTTGAACACTGAAGCTTTCTTT

j_gene: TRBJ2-7
d_gene: .
v_gene: TRBV28
abundance: .
CDR3aa: CASVAGTYEQYF
CDR3nt: TGTGCCAGCGTGGCAGGTACCTACGAGCAGTACTTC

j_gene: TRBJ2-7
d_gene: .
v_gene: TRBV10-1
abundance: .
CDR3aa: CASSESPSSYEQYF
CDR3nt: TGCGCCAGCAGTGAGTCGCCTAGCTCCTACGAGCAGTACTTC

j_gene: TRBJ2-1
d_gene: TRBD2
v_gene: TRBV10-1
abundance: few
CDR3aa: CASSNWGTSLNEQFF
CDR3nt: TGCGCCAGCAGCAACTGGGGGACTAGCCTCAATGAGCAGTTCTTC

j_gene: TRBJ2-7
d_gene: TRBD1
v_gene: TRBV4-1
abundance: .
CDR3aa: CASSQEYRGTGEQYF
CDR3nt: TGCGCCAGCAGCCAAGAGTACAGGGGCACAGGCGAGCAGTACTTC

j_gene: TRBJ1-1
d_gene: TRBD1
v_gene: TRBV5-6
abundance: few
CDR3aa: CASSLVGTGGNTEAFF
CDR3nt: TGTGCCAGCAGCTTAGTTGGGACAGGAGGAAATACTGAAGCTTTCTTT

j_gene: TRBJ2-3
d_gene: TRBD2
v_gene: TRBV7-2
abundance: .
CDR3aa: CASSLGLAVLEADTQYF
CDR3nt: TGTGCCAGCAGCTTGGGACTAGCGGTTCTGGAGGCAGATACGCAGTATTTT

j_gene: TRBJ2-7
d_gene: .
v_gene: TRBV21-1
abundance: .
CDR3aa: CASSKAGGNHEQYF
CDR3nt: TGTGCCAGCAGCAAAGCGGGAGGGAACCACGAGCAGTACTTC

j_gene: TRBJ1-5
d_gene: .
v_gene: TRBV27
abundance: .
CDR3aa: CASSLGLGPQHF
CDR3nt: TGTGCCAGCAGTTTAGGTCTCGGGCCCCAGCATTTT

j_gene: TRBJ2-5
d_gene: .
v_gene: TRBV4-2
abundance: .
CDR3aa: CASSQEWASLETQYF
CDR3nt: TGTGCCAGCAGCCAAGAATGGGCTAGCTTAGAGACCCAGTACTTC

j_gene: TRBJ1-1
d_gene: TRBD1
v_gene: TRBV11-2
abundance: .
CDR3aa: CASSIDRGRAFF
CDR3nt: TGTGCCAGCAGCATAGACAGGGGAAGAGCTTTCTTT

j_gene: TRBJ2-5
d_gene: .
v_gene: TRBV4-2
abundance: .
CDR3aa: CASSQASRTSSSETQYF
CDR3nt: TGTGCCAGCAGCCAAGCTTCGAGGACTTCGAGTTCGGAGACCCAGTACTTC

j_gene: TRBJ1-1
d_gene: .
v_gene: TRBV7-2
abundance: .
CDR3aa: CASSLLPGGEAFF
CDR3nt: TGTGCCAGCAGCTTACTACCTGGAGGTGAAGCTTTCTTT

j_gene: TRBJ2-5
d_gene: .
v_gene: TRBV5-6
abundance: .
CDR3aa: CASSFPRETQYF
CDR3nt: TGTGCCAGCAGCTTTCCCAGAGAGACCCAGTACTTC

j_gene: TRBJ2-1
d_gene: .
v_gene: TRBV7-9
abundance: .
CDR3aa: CASSLQGLGSYNEQFF
CDR3nt: TGTGCCAGCAGCTTACAGGGTTTGGGCTCCTACAATGAGCAGTTCTTC

j_gene: TRBJ1-5
d_gene: .
v_gene: TRBV10-3
abundance: .
CDR3aa: CAISVGLSFGQPQHF
CDR3nt: TGTGCCATCAGTGTAGGTCTGTCTTTCGGGCAGCCCCAGCATTTT

j_gene: TRBJ1-1
d_gene: TRBD1
v_gene: TRBV28
abundance: .
CDR3aa: CASRRTGGVEAFF
CDR3nt: TGTGCCAGCAGACGCACAGGGGGCGTTGAAGCTTTCTTT

j_gene: TRBJ2-3
d_gene: TRBD2
v_gene: TRBV7-7
abundance: .
CDR3aa: CASSLPSGSTDTQYF
CDR3nt: TGTGCCAGCAGCTTACCTAGCGGGAGTACAGATACGCAGTATTTT

j_gene: TRBJ2-3
d_gene: .
v_gene: TRBV9
abundance: .
CDR3aa: CASSVGGYTDTQYF
CDR3nt: TGTGCCAGCAGCGTAGGCGGATACACAGATACGCAGTATTTT

j_gene: TRBJ1-1
d_gene: TRBD1
v_gene: TRBV27
abundance: once
CDR3aa: CASSLGQGASAFF
CDR3nt: TGTGCCAGCAGTTTAGGTCAGGGGGCGTCAGCTTTCTTT

j_gene: TRBJ2-1
d_gene: TRBD2
v_gene: TRBV4-2
abundance: .
CDR3aa: CASSPPGLAVTYNEQFF
CDR3nt: TGTGCCAGCAGCCCACCGGGACTAGCGGTCACCTACAATGAGCAGTTCTTC

j_gene: TRBJ2-5
d_gene: TRBD1
v_gene: TRBV5-1
abundance: .
CDR3aa: CASSRDSQETQYF
CDR3nt: TGCGCCAGCAGTCGGGACAGCCAAGAGACCCAGTACTTC

j_gene: TRBJ2-7
d_gene: TRBD2
v_gene: TRBV7-2
abundance: .
CDR3aa: CASSFWEGREQYF
CDR3nt: TGTGCCAGCAGCTTCTGGGAGGGTCGCGAGCAGTACTTC

j_gene: TRBJ2-3
d_gene: TRBD1
v_gene: TRBV29-1
abundance: .
CDR3aa: CSISDRANTDTQYF
CDR3nt: TGCAGCATTTCGGACAGGGCAAACACAGATACGCAGTATTTT